This T cell receptor beta chain is from a study of blood T cell repertoires in COVID-19. Study in general: Some COVID-19 samples were acute and others convalescent; all came from the United States, Italy and Spain.

TCRdb's copy holds only in-frame clones and misses some; the assay was immunoSEQ multiplex PCR. The table lists around 100,000 clones, around four fifths of them singletons. The junction had 5 bases not matched to a gene; V was cut back by 3 bases and J by 5 bases. From germline, CDR1 is SQVTM and CDR2 ANQGSEA. This CDR3 comprises 13 residues. The source is a woman aged 70-85 years with acute or convalescent COVID-19. This chain uses TRBV29-1 with TRBJ2-7; TRBD1 agrees at 9 bases. Sequencing used peripheral blood. The CDR3 nucleotides read TGCAGCGTTGAGGGACAGGGAGCTCACGAGCAGTACTTC. Translated, it gives CSVEGQGAHEQYF.